These T cell receptor beta chains were read from a single sample in a study of T cell clonotyping in hematopoietic cell transplantation. Clones were sequenced by immunoSEQ multiplex PCR, and TCRdb holds only the in-frame ones, with some missing. The sample includes roughly 42,000 clones, roughly 94% of them seen just once. Sequencing used peripheral blood mononuclear cells. The source is a woman aged 45-60 years in good health. Some clones in this sample may be carry-over from other donors' samples. The CDR3 runs from the conserved cysteine through the conserved F or W.

j_call,v_call,cdr3_aa
TRBJ2-3,TRBV5-4,CASSEDRVDTQYF
TRBJ2-2,TRBV7-9,CASSSLGSPGELFF
TRBJ2-7,TRBV5-5,CASSPGPAGYEQYF
TRBJ1-2,TRBV5-4,CASSFQANYGYTF
TRBJ2-7,TRBV19,CASSWAAPSYEQYF
TRBJ2-3,TRBV29-1,CSGGGRDTQYF
TRBJ2-7,TRBV7-3,CASSLWGGGYEQYF
TRBJ1-5,TRBV6-6,CASIPVGGGNQPQHF
TRBJ2-7,TRBV14,CASSQDRGYEQYF
TRBJ2-2,TRBV4-2,CASSQDPSGGFNTGELFF
TRBJ2-2,TRBV5-1,CASSFRLAGGPSTGELFF
TRBJ2-3,TRBV6-6,CASTGGETDTQYF
TRBJ2-5,TRBV7-6,CASSHLRQMYQETQYF
TRBJ2-1,TRBV4-1,CASSQDWGGPYNEQFF
TRBJ2-1,TRBV6-5,CASSPDVAGGNEQFF
TRBJ1-1,TRBV2,CASSGSGLAFF
TRBJ1-1,TRBV5-6,CASSRPGGGNTEAFF
TRBJ1-4,TRBV6-5,CASSHLSATNEKLFF
TRBJ2-5,TRBV28,CASRRTSPFRETQYF
TRBJ2-7,TRBV5-4,CASSPDGYEQYF
TRBJ1-5,TRBV6-1,CASRGQVNSNQPQHF
TRBJ2-1,TRBV15,CATRRGKEYNEQFF
TRBJ1-5,TRBV28,CASSWDRGSQPQHF
TRBJ1-3,TRBV7-6,CASSSGQGATGNTIYF
TRBJ2-2,TRBV19,CASRVPGTNTGELFF
TRBJ1-5,TRBV7-2,CASSFGTVSNQPQHF
TRBJ1-1,TRBV7-8,CASSLSRGELSFF
TRBJ1-1,TRBV10-3,CAISGGQENTEAFF
TRBJ2-7,TRBV4-1,CASSQEPTRTGGYEQYF
TRBJ1-6,TRBV6-1,CASSDSGVGNSPLHF
TRBJ1-2,TRBV7-2,CASSFQPGQGAGGYTF
TRBJ1-1,TRBV5-1,CASSEYTHRRDTEAFF
TRBJ1-1,TRBV9,CASSVGATWDTEAFF
TRBJ2-5,TRBV7-2,CASSLGPGETQYF
TRBJ1-3,TRBV4-1,CASSQVFQDTIYF
TRBJ2-7,TRBV7-2,CASRAGYEQYF
TRBJ1-2,TRBV28,CASSEVGDRARGYTF
TRBJ2-7,TRBV7-2,CASSPTGRGTYEQYF
TRBJ1-6,TRBV28,CASSLSLGFGSYNSPLHF